One and the same sample provided the 18 T cell receptor delta chains below, sequenced in a study of γδ T cells in repeated Plasmodium falciparum infection. Vgamma9/Vdelta2+ and Vdelta2-negative gammadelta T cells were flow-sorted from PBMC for bulk sequencing. TCRdb re-identified clones in the multiplex PCR reads via CATT. The sample carries 50,000 to 65,000 delta-chain clones, around 1.7% recorded once. The sequenced material came from gamma-delta T cells from blood. These TCRs come from a pool of human donors (malaria-infected and uninfected, not separated).

This clone was detected only a few times. This likely traces to a read error, being one base from a far larger clone. At the DNA level, this CDR3 is encoded by other sequences in the same sample as well. The chain joins TRDV2 to TRDJ1; D gene unclear. Germline values: CDR1 GEAIGNYY, CDR2 EKD. The CDR3 length is 20 residues. The CDR3 coding sequence is TGTGCCTGTGACCATGGTTTTATGTACCCCTCCCGCCCGTACACCGATAAGCTCATCTTT. It is translated as CACDHGFMYPSRPYTDKLIF.

There are a few counts of this clone. The mismatch at residue 16 between this DNA's translation and the TCRdb protein of a much larger clone likely reflects a read error; the protein shown is translated from the DNA. The rearrangement links TRDV3 to TRDJ1, with 8 bases identical to TRDD3. CDR1 is TVYSNPD and CDR2 is GDNSRS in the germline V gene (reference sequence). There are 19 residues in the CDR3. Here the CDR3 DNA reads TGTGCCTTTAGGGGATACGAGTTAGGGTGGATGAGTCCGGCCGATGAACTCATCTTT. Translated: CAFRGYELGWMSPADELIF.

This clone was detected only a few times. Only one base separates this from a far larger clonotype, so it likely reflects a read error. The same CDR3 arises from other DNA sequences in this sample as well. The V gene is TRDV3, the J gene TRDJ2, with 7 bases fitting TRDD3. Per germline, CDR1 TVYSNPD and CDR2 GDNSRS (reference sequence). The CDR3 consists of 23 residues. The ends lost 3 bases at V and 6 bases at J; junction bases unmatched: 37. As DNA, the CDR3 is TGTGCCTTCCGACTAATCAATTTGAGGGGGATTGGCCACTCCTTTCTCCTGGCAGCACAACTCTTCTTT. Amino acid sequence: CAFRLINLRGIGHSFLLAAQLFF.

With regard to this clone: The protein TCRdb lists belongs to a much larger clone and differs from this DNA's translation at residue 5, which points to a read error; the protein shown is made from the DNA. Written as DNA, the CDR3 is TGTGCCTGTGACGCCGCTGTACTGGGGAGAAAATACACCGATAAACTCATCTTT. Encoded protein: CACDAAVLGRKYTDKLIF. The V and J genes are TRDV2 and TRDJ1, with 7 bases matching TRDD3. Germline V gene lookup returns CDR1 GEAIGNYY and CDR2 EKD. This CDR3 comprises 18 residues. Trimming removed 3 bases from V and 0 bases from J; junction bases left unmatched: 15.

At least ten counts were recorded for this clone. The TCRdb record carries a much larger clone's protein, which differs from this DNA's translation at residue 16; a read error is the likely cause, and the protein listed here is the DNA translation. The chain joins TRDV1 to TRDJ1; D not resolved. The J gene, absent from TCRdb, was called here by matching the DNA to germline. Germline loops: CDR1 TSWWSYY, CDR2 QGS. CDR3 length equals 19 residues. Between the trimmed V and J ends, which lost 2 bases and 10 bases, there was a span of 32 bases. CDR3 sequence reads: CALGEFSKRFRTGFKGLIF. CDR3 nucleotides: TGTGCTCTTGGGGAATTCTCTAAAAGATTCCGTACCGGGTTTAAGGGACTCATCTTT.

Remarks on this clone: This DNA's translation differs at residue 17 from TCRdb's protein, which comes from a much larger clone; a read error is likely, and the protein shown is translated from the DNA. The chain employs TRDV1 and TRDJ1; the match to TRDD2 covers 7 bases. Germline V gives CDR1 TSWWSYY, CDR2 QGS. CDR3 length equals 21 residues. The CDR3 sequence: CALGEVSYGGPYSLYTNKLIF. Written as DNA, the CDR3 is TGTGCTCTTGGGGAAGTTTCCTACGGGGGGCCGTACTCTCTGTACACCAATAAACTCATCTTT.

On this clone itself: The translation of this DNA and the TCRdb protein of a much larger clone differ at residue 22, probably owing to a read error; the protein shown here is translated from the DNA. This sequence joins TRDV1 and TRDJ1; 13 nucleotides align to TRDD3. Germline CDR1 TSWWSYY, CDR2 QGS. The CDR3 is made up of 23 amino acids. Here the CDR3 reads CAIGENPSHVLGDTPVYTDKLTF. The CDR3 DNA reads as TGTGCTATTGGGGAAAACCCCTCCCACGTACTGGGGGATACGCCAGTGTACACCGATAAACTCACCTTT.

This clone was picked up a small number of times. This may arise from a read error, as a much more abundant clone is one base away. No call exists for the J gene, whereas the V gene is TRAV38-2/DV8; the DNA was not compared with TRDD3, the D call given in the table. From germline, CDR1 is TSESDYY and CDR2 QEAYKQQN. The CDR3 is 20 amino acids. CDR3 residues: CAYRSAPGVHSFWYTDKLIF. Written as DNA, the CDR3 is TGTGCTTATAGGAGCGCGCCGGGGGTCCACTCCTTTTGGTACACCGATAAGCTCATCTTT.

There are a few counts of this clone. The protein given by TCRdb reflects a much larger clone and differs at residue 3 from this DNA's translation, likely from a read error; the protein shown is the DNA's translation. The rearrangement joins TRDV3 to TRDJ1; TRDD3 is a possible D gene (8 bases). CDR1 and CDR2 (germline): TVYSNPD, GDNSRS (reference sequence). The CDR3 runs 19 residues. Trimming stripped 5 bases from V and 2 bases from J, with 33 bases between. The CDR3 DNA follows: TGTGCCCTCGAGCCTTCCTTTACTCGGGGGGATAGGGGAACCGATAAACTCATCTTT. It yields the protein CALEPSFTRGDRGTDKLIF. Full variable domain (outside the CDR3, taken from reference TRDV3 and TRDJ1): CDKVTQSSPDQTVASGSEVVLLCTYDTVYSNPDLFWYRIRPDYSFQFVFYGDNSRSEGADFTQGRFSVKHILTQKAFHLVISPVRTEDSATYYCALEPSFTRGDRGTDKLIFGKGTRVTVEP.

This clone came up many times. The translation of this DNA and the TCRdb protein of a much larger clone differ at residue 11, probably owing to a read error; the protein shown here is translated from the DNA. The rearrangement uses TRDV1 and TRDJ1, with 10 bases identical to TRDD3. CDR1 is TSWWSYY, CDR2 QGS, per germline. The V gene end was trimmed by 0 bases and the J gene end by 0 bases; junction bases not matched to a gene: 31. There are 26 residues in the CDR3. This CDR3 reads CALGELGVKGSSTGGFSHLYTDKLIF. CDR3 DNA: TGTGCTCTTGGGGAACTAGGAGTCAAAGGCTCTTCGACTGGGGGATTCTCACACCTGTACACCGATAAACTCATCTTT.

Of note for this clone: The translation of this DNA and the TCRdb protein of a much larger clone differ at residue 15, probably owing to a read error; the protein shown here is translated from the DNA. V usage is TRDV1 and J usage is TRDJ1, with 10 bases fitting TRDD3. TCRdb lists no J gene, so it was determined here by aligning the DNA to germline. The CDR3 has 21 amino acids. The junction had 19 bases not matched to a gene; V was cut back by 0 bases and J by 3 bases. CDR1 and CDR2 from the germline V gene are TSWWSYY and QGS. The CDR3 loop reads CALGELHPTPDGGYYPDKLIF. The CDR3 DNA sequence: TGTGCTCTTGGGGAACTTCACCCTACCCCAGATGGGGGATACTACCCCGATAAACTCATCTTT.

With regard to this clone: The mismatch at residue 19 between this DNA's translation and the TCRdb protein of a much larger clone likely reflects a read error; the protein shown is translated from the DNA. V and J are TRDV1 and TRDJ1; D tentatively fits TRDD1 or TRDD3 (6 bases each). The CDR3 loop spans 21 amino acids. CDR1 and CDR2 (germline): TSWWSYY, QGS. The CDR3 region is CALGSPPGKYGSGADTDKRIF. As DNA, the CDR3 is TGTGCTCTTGGGTCCCCTCCAGGGAAATACGGTTCTGGGGCCGACACCGATAAACGCATCTTT.

This clone was observed a handful of times. The TCRdb protein comes from a much larger clone and disagrees with this DNA's translation at residue 3, likely due to a read error; the protein given here is derived from the DNA. This chain links TRDV1 with TRDJ1, with 13 bases that match TRDD3. Germline V CDR1 and CDR2: TSWWSYY, QGS. The CDR3 loop spans 22 amino acids. CDR3 coding DNA: TGTGCTCCTGGGGAACTACGGCGATACTGGGGGATACGCTATCCTAACACCGATAAACTCATCTTT. This translates into CAPGELRRYWGIRYPNTDKLIF.

This clone was found a few times. This likely reflects a read error, since a far larger clone is one base away. Other nucleotide sequences in the sample specify the same CDR3. The chain has TRDV2 and TRDJ1; no clear D. V lost 0 bases and J 5 bases, leaving 12 bases between the germline ends. This CDR3 is built from 14 residues. Germline-derived CDR1 and CDR2 are GEAIGNYY and EKD. CDR3 sequence (DNA): TGTGCCTGTGACACCGCAGGGCGAAGGGATAAACTCATCTTT. Protein sequence: CACDTAGRRDKLIF.

As for this clone: A read error is likely here: a far larger clone is one base away. The sample carries other DNA sequences with the same CDR3. The rearrangement joins TRDV1 to TRDJ1; D might be TRDD3 (5 bases). The CDR3 consists of 18 residues. V was pared by 0 bases and J by 0 bases, with 17 bases between. Germline-derived CDR1 and CDR2 are TSWWSYY and QGS. CDR3 loop: CALGELKWGMSDTDKLIF. The CDR3 DNA reads TGTGCTCTTGGGGAACTAAAATGGGGAATGTCCGACACCGATAAACTCATCTTT.

With regard to this clone: This likely reflects a read error, since a far larger clone is one base away. The same CDR3 arises from other DNA sequences in this sample as well. The rearrangement links TRDV1 to TRDJ1, with TRDD3 matching 9 bases. As TCRdb names no J gene, one was assigned here on the basis of a DNA match to germline. V lost 3 bases to trimming and J lost 4 bases; unmatched junction nucleotides: 24. The CDR3 extends over 21 amino acids. The germline CDR1 and CDR2 sequences are TSWWSYY and QGS. The DNA for the CDR3 is TGTGCTCTTGGGGAGGGAACCCTTCGCCCCGCTAGGTGGGGGATAAGCGATAAACTCATCTTT. Translation gives CALGEGTLRPARWGISDKLIF.

A few counts support this clone. The protein recorded in TCRdb matches a much larger clone and deviates from this DNA's translation at residue 11, suggesting a read error; the protein here is obtained by translating the DNA. The rearrangement joins TRDV1 to TRDJ1; TRDD2 matches 7 bases. The J gene, left out of TCRdb, was set here by checking the DNA against germline. The CDR3 extends over 18 amino acids. Per germline, CDR1 TSWWSYY and CDR2 QGS. V dropped 2 bases and J dropped 0; count of bases not matched to a gene: 12. The CDR3 nucleotides are TGTGCTCTTGGGGAATTTTTCCTACTTAGCTGTAACACCGATAAACTCATCTTT. It specifies CALGEFFLLSCNTDKLIF.

This clone was recorded a few times. A single base is all that separates this from a far larger clone, so a read error is likely. Other DNA variants within this sample encode the same CDR3. The V and J genes are TRDV1 and TRDJ1; weak D call: TRDD2 (9 bases). Here the J gene was assigned by germline matching of the DNA, as TCRdb has none. Germline assignment: CDR1 TSWWSYY and CDR2 QGS. The length of the CDR3 is 23 residues. The CDR3 loop reads CALGAFTFLRAGRWRGYTDKLIF. CDR3 in DNA: TGTGCTCTTGGGGCTTTTACCTTCCTACGTGCTGGGAGATGGAGGGGATACACCGACAAACTCATCTTT.